Listed below are T cell receptor beta chains from one sample, sequenced in a study of T cell responses to AZD1222 COVID-19 vaccine. Sequencing was performed with immunoSEQ multiplex PCR; in TCRdb, only in-frame clones are kept and a portion is missing. The table includes approximately 130,000 clones, over 75% detected once. The material was peripheral blood, obtained 28 days after the second AZD1222 dose. Every receptor here comes from an adult who received the AZD1222 COVID-19 vaccine. CDR3s include the opening cysteine and the closing phenylalanine or tryptophan. Fields, in order: J gene, V gene, D gene, clone size, CDR3 protein, CDR3 DNA. D genes are given only for firm matches. The size of a clone is reported for some rows only, either as once, few or many, or as a class for expanded clones.

J: TRBJ2-5; V: TRBV11-2; D: NA; size: NA; CDR3: CASSRGVQETQYF; DNA: TGTGCCAGCAGCCGCGGGGTACAAGAGACCCAGTACTTC
J: TRBJ1-2; V: TRBV2; D: NA; size: NA; CDR3: CASSAQGQNYGYTF; DNA: TGTGCCAGCAGCGCACAGGGCCAGAACTATGGCTACACCTTC
J: TRBJ1-2; V: TRBV5-5; D: NA; size: medium-sized; CDR3: CASSFLYGYTF; DNA: TGTGCCAGCAGCTTCCTCTATGGCTACACCTTC
J: TRBJ2-3; V: TRBV28; D: NA; size: NA; CDR3: CASSLSFAPDTQYF; DNA: TGTGCCAGCAGCCTTAGTTTCGCCCCAGATACGCAGTATTTT
J: TRBJ1-5; V: TRBV18; D: NA; size: NA; CDR3: CASSPAAVYSNQPQHF; DNA: TGTGCCAGCTCACCAGCCGCAGTGTATAGCAATCAGCCCCAGCATTTT
J: TRBJ2-7; V: TRBV27; D: NA; size: NA; CDR3: CASSLGPNEEEQYF; DNA: TGTGCCAGCAGTTTAGGCCCGAACGAGGAGGAGCAGTACTTC
J: TRBJ2-1; V: TRBV7-2; D: NA; size: NA; CDR3: CASSLMAVYNEQFF; DNA: TGTGCCAGCAGCTTGATGGCAGTATACAATGAGCAGTTCTTC
J: TRBJ2-7; V: TRBV28; D: NA; size: NA; CDR3: CASSLDRPVGQYF; DNA: TGTGCCAGCAGTTTAGACAGGCCTGTAGGGCAGTACTTC
J: TRBJ2-1; V: TRBV2; D: TRBD2; size: NA; CDR3: CASSSQTSGGGNEQFF; DNA: TGTGCCAGCAGCTCCCAGACTAGCGGGGGGGGCAATGAGCAGTTCTTC
J: TRBJ1-3; V: TRBV10-3; D: NA; size: NA; CDR3: CAISNGTNSGNTIYF; DNA: TGTGCCATCAGCAACGGGACAAACTCTGGAAACACCATATATTTT
J: TRBJ2-3; V: TRBV18; D: TRBD2; size: NA; CDR3: CASSELASTDTQYF; DNA: TGTGCCAGCTCAGAACTAGCGAGCACAGATACGCAGTATTTT
J: TRBJ2-1; V: TRBV28; D: NA; size: NA; CDR3: CASSLSAPRNEQFF; DNA: TGTGCCAGCAGTTTATCCGCCCCTAGGAATGAGCAGTTCTTC
J: TRBJ1-5; V: TRBV28; D: NA; size: few; CDR3: CASTRGNQPQHF; DNA: TGTGCCAGCACTCGGGGTAATCAGCCCCAGCATTTT
J: TRBJ1-1; V: TRBV5-4; D: TRBD1; size: NA; CDR3: CASSYGQARAEAFF; DNA: TGTGCCAGCAGCTACGGACAGGCGAGGGCTGAAGCTTTCTTT
J: TRBJ2-7; V: TRBV5-4; D: TRBD2; size: NA; CDR3: CASSFGLAGAGEQYF; DNA: TGTGCCAGCAGCTTCGGACTAGCGGGAGCTGGCGAGCAGTACTTC
J: TRBJ2-7; V: TRBV6-5; D: NA; size: NA; CDR3: CASSYDRAYEQYF; DNA: TGTGCCAGCAGTTACGACCGGGCCTACGAGCAGTACTTC
J: TRBJ1-1; V: TRBV9; D: NA; size: NA; CDR3: CASTPSGGNTEAFF; DNA: TGTGCCAGCACGCCATCGGGCGGCAACACTGAAGCTTTCTTT
J: TRBJ2-3; V: TRBV6-4; D: NA; size: NA; CDR3: CASSANRGGRDTQYF; DNA: TGTGCCAGCAGTGCCAACAGGGGAGGGAGAGATACGCAGTATTTT
J: TRBJ2-7; V: TRBV5-1; D: NA; size: NA; CDR3: CASSLDRSPYYEQYF; DNA: TGCGCCAGCAGCTTGGATAGAAGCCCTTACTACGAGCAGTACTTC
J: TRBJ2-7; V: TRBV5-1; D: NA; size: NA; CDR3: CASSSPDVSEQYF; DNA: TGCGCCAGCAGTTCACCCGACGTATCCGAGCAGTACTTC
J: TRBJ2-7; V: TRBV10-3; D: NA; size: once; CDR3: CATWSRGQGTYEQYF; DNA: TGTGCCACCTGGAGTCGTGGGCAAGGAACCTACGAGCAGTACTTC
J: TRBJ1-5; V: TRBV6-2/TRBV6-3; D: NA; size: NA; CDR3: CASSYSAEYQPQHF; DNA: TGTGCCAGCAGTTACTCGGCAGAGTACCAGCCCCAGCATTTT
J: TRBJ1-1; V: TRBV30; D: NA; size: NA; CDR3: CASALGSEAFF; DNA: TGTGCCTCGGCTTTGGGGTCGGAAGCTTTCTTT
J: TRBJ2-2; V: TRBV11-1; D: NA; size: once; CDR3: CASSLGGPNTGELFF; DNA: TGTGCCAGCAGCTTGGGCGGTCCGAACACCGGGGAGCTGTTTTTT
J: TRBJ1-2; V: TRBV19; D: TRBD1; size: NA; CDR3: CASSTRQGTEVGGYTF; DNA: TGTGCCAGTAGTACTCGACAGGGAACGGAGGTGGGTGGCTACACCTTC
J: TRBJ1-4; V: TRBV5-1; D: TRBD1; size: few; CDR3: CASSPGTGAGEKLFF; DNA: TGCGCCAGCAGCCCGGGGACAGGGGCGGGTGAAAAACTGTTTTTT
J: TRBJ2-5; V: TRBV12-3/TRBV12-4; D: NA; size: NA; CDR3: CASSSMQTQYF; DNA: TGTGCCAGCAGTTCGATGCAGACCCAGTACTTC
J: TRBJ1-5; V: TRBV4-1; D: NA; size: NA; CDR3: CASSQEVGYEVGQPQHF; DNA: TGCGCCAGCAGCCAAGAGGTGGGGTACGAGGTCGGGCAGCCCCAGCATTTT
J: TRBJ1-4; V: TRBV19; D: NA; size: NA; CDR3: CASSMGPQEKLFF; DNA: TGTGCCAGTAGTATGGGTCCGCAAGAAAAACTGTTTTTT
J: TRBJ1-5; V: TRBV27; D: TRBD1; size: NA; CDR3: CASSYKSGTGGFHQPQHF; DNA: TGTGCCAGCAGTTATAAATCCGGGACAGGGGGCTTTCATCAGCCCCAGCATTTT
J: TRBJ2-5; V: TRBV11-2; D: NA; size: NA; CDR3: CASSLAETQYF; DNA: TGTGCCAGCAGCTTAGCAGAGACCCAGTACTTC
J: TRBJ1-1; V: TRBV7-8; D: NA; size: NA; CDR3: CASSLVVARTEAFF; DNA: TGTGCCAGCAGCTTAGTGGTGGCACGCACTGAAGCTTTCTTT
J: TRBJ1-4; V: TRBV5-1; D: TRBD1; size: NA; CDR3: CASSLRPTGLNEKLFF; DNA: TGCGCCAGCAGCCTGAGACCGACAGGGCTTAATGAAAAACTGTTTTTT
J: TRBJ1-4; V: TRBV5-5; D: NA; size: once; CDR3: CASSLARLDSGEKLFF; DNA: TGTGCCAGCAGCTTGGCGCGCTTGGACAGTGGGGAAAAACTGTTTTTT
J: TRBJ1-1; V: TRBV5-1; D: NA; size: NA; CDR3: CASSWQQGTGNTEAFF; DNA: TGCGCCAGCAGCTGGCAACAGGGTACGGGGAACACTGAAGCTTTCTTT
J: TRBJ2-7; V: TRBV27; D: NA; size: few; CDR3: CASILGSEQYF; DNA: NA
J: TRBJ2-1; V: TRBV5-1; D: TRBD1; size: once; CDR3: CASSEGQGYYNEQFF; DNA: TGCGCCAGCAGCGAGGGACAGGGATATTACAATGAGCAGTTCTTC
J: TRBJ1-1; V: TRBV4-3; D: TRBD1; size: NA; CDR3: CASSQAGQETFVGTFF; DNA: TGCGCCAGCAGCCAAGCTGGACAGGAAACGTTCGTTGGGACTTTCTTT
J: TRBJ1-2; V: TRBV29-1; D: NA; size: once; CDR3: CSVDAGVRYGYTF; DNA: TGCAGCGTTGATGCAGGGGTACGGTATGGCTACACCTTC
J: TRBJ2-7; V: TRBV10-3; D: NA; size: NA; CDR3: CAISERDEQYF; DNA: TGTGCCATCAGTGAAAGGGACGAGCAGTACTTC
J: TRBJ1-5; V: TRBV9; D: NA; size: NA; CDR3: CASSVTGGLAPQHF; DNA: TGTGCCAGCAGCGTAACCGGAGGGCTCGCGCCCCAGCATTTT
J: TRBJ1-6; V: TRBV5-8; D: NA; size: NA; CDR3: CASSSAGGTNSPLHF; DNA: TGTGCCAGCAGCTCGGCGGGCGGGACTAATTCACCCCTCCACTTT
J: TRBJ1-1; V: TRBV28; D: TRBD1; size: few; CDR3: CASSLTGAGTEAFF; DNA: TGTGCCAGCAGTTTAACAGGGGCGGGCACTGAAGCTTTCTTT
J: TRBJ1-4; V: TRBV27; D: NA; size: few; CDR3: CASRPSRGEKLFF; DNA: TGTGCCAGCAGGCCCTCCCGTGGTGAAAAACTGTTTTTT
J: TRBJ2-7; V: TRBV6-2/TRBV6-3; D: TRBD1; size: NA; CDR3: CASSYMTGVIYEQYF; DNA: TGTGCCAGCAGTTACATGACAGGGGTAATCTACGAGCAGTACTTC
J: TRBJ1-6; V: TRBV7-2; D: NA; size: NA; CDR3: CASSQSSYNSPLHF; DNA: TGTGCCAGCAGCCAGAGCTCCTATAATTCACCCCTCCACTTT
J: TRBJ2-5; V: TRBV29-1; D: TRBD1; size: NA; CDR3: CSVEPGQGVETQYF; DNA: TGCAGCGTTGAGCCGGGACAGGGGGTAGAGACCCAGTACTTC
J: TRBJ2-2; V: TRBV6-4; D: NA; size: medium-sized; CDR3: CASSDSAEIGELFF; DNA: TGTGCCAGCAGTGACTCAGCAGAGATCGGGGAGCTGTTTTTT
J: TRBJ2-7; V: TRBV6-5; D: TRBD1; size: NA; CDR3: CASTLDRASIYEQYF; DNA: TGTGCCAGCACGCTCGACAGGGCTTCAATCTACGAGCAGTACTTC
J: TRBJ2-3; V: TRBV9; D: TRBD2; size: NA; CDR3: CASSPRLAGGDTQYF; DNA: TGTGCCAGCAGCCCTCGACTAGCGGGAGGAGATACGCAGTATTTT